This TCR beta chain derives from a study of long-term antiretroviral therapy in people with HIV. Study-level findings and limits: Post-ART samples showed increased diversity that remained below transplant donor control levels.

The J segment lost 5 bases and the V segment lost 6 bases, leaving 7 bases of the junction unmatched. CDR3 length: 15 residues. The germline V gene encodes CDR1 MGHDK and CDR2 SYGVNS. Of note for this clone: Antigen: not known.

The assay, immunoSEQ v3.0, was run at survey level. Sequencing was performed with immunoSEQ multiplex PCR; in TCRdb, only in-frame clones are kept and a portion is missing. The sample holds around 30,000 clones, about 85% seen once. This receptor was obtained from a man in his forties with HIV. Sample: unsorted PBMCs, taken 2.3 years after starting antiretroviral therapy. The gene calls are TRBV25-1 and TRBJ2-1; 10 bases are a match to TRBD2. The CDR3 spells CASRASGSRHNEQFF. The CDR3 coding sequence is TGTGCCAGCAGGGCTAGCGGGAGTCGCCACAATGAGCAGTTCTTC.